The 9 T cell receptor beta chains reported below all come from one sample, sequenced in a study of T cells in Graves' hyperthyroidism and ophthalmopathy. Researchers amplified the TCR beta CDR3 regions from RNA transcripts. Initially, a first-round RT-PCR of the TCR CDR3 employed the HTBI primer set. TCRdb independently ran MiXCR on the multiplex PCR reads; one entry per CDR3 protein. The table lists roughly 700,000 distinct CDR3 sequences, around 15% of them singletons, with around 15% in the top ten. Sequenced: blood. These receptors all come from a middle-aged man with Graves' hyperthyroidism.

At least ten counts were recorded for this clonotype. This chain joins TRBV18 and TRBJ2-4; D might be TRBD1 (6 bases). Looked up from germline, CDR1 is KGHSH and CDR2 is LQKENI. Trimming took off 3 bases at V and 4 bases at J, with 22 bases between the two ends. The CDR3 is made up of 18 amino acids. The CDR3 reads CASSPPGRAKGQKNIQYF. Written as DNA, the CDR3 is TGTGCCAGCTCACCGCCGGGACGGGCTAAAGGACAGAAAAACATTCAGTACTTC.

Ten or more counts support this clonotype. The V and J genes are TRBV28 and TRBJ1-1, with D maybe TRBD1 (5 bases). CDR3 length: 15 residues. The germline V and J ends were trimmed by 7 bases and 0 bases, with 15 bases remaining between them. Looked up from germline, CDR1 is MDHEN and CDR2 is SYDVKM. The CDR3 nucleotides are TGTGCCAGCACTCTCGGGACCGCTATGAACACTGAAGCTTTCTTT. Residues: CASTLGTAMNTEAFF.

Many counts were recorded for this clonotype. This chain joins TRBV2 and TRBJ2-1, with D tentatively TRBD1 (5 bases). The CDR3 consists of 13 residues. V lost 5 bases, J lost 8 bases, and 13 bases lay in between. Looked up from germline, CDR1 is SNHLY and CDR2 is FYNNEI. CDR3 DNA sequence: TGTGCCAGCAGTCCCCAGGGTTTCCATGAGCAGTTCTTC. This sequence encodes CASSPQGFHEQFF.

The chain is built from TRBV6-1 and TRBJ2-1; no firm D call. Trimming removed 4 bases at V and 8 bases at J, with 15 bases between. Germline CDR1 MNHNS, CDR2 SASEGT. CDR3 length equals 14 residues. The CDR3 spells CASSADPGGDEQFF. CDR3 nucleotides: TGTGCCAGCAGTGCTGACCCTGGTGGCGATGAGCAGTTCTTC.

This CDR3 reads CASSIQGAGNEQFF. The DNA of the CDR3 is TGTGCCAGCAGCATACAGGGGGCTGGGAATGAGCAGTTCTTC. This sequence joins TRBV7-3 and TRBJ2-1; 9 nucleotides line up with TRBD1. Germline CDR1 reads SGHTA; CDR2 reads FQGTGA. V shed 5 bases and J 7 bases; nucleotides not matched to a gene: 6. The CDR3 loop spans 14 amino acids.

In its sample, this clonotype was seen a few times. V gene TRBV11-2 combines with J gene TRBJ1-1, with a possible D match to TRBD1 (6 bases). Germline assignment: CDR1 SGHAT and CDR2 FQNNGV. The length of the CDR3 is 15 residues. Trimming cost V 5 bases and J 1 base, with 14 bases left between them. CDR3 loop: CASSIAGGGNTEAFF. CDR3 in DNA: TGTGCCAGCAGCATAGCGGGGGGCGGGAACACTGAAGCTTTCTTT.

This rearrangement joins TRBV6-1 to TRBJ2-7; 9 bases line up with TRBD2. The CDR3 runs to 15 residues. Per germline, CDR1 MNHNS and CDR2 SASEGT. Trimming took 6 bases from V and 4 from J; bases not matched to a gene: 10. The CDR3: CASSRRLAEDYEQYV. The CDR3 DNA is TGTGCCAGCAGCCGTAGACTAGCGGAAGATTACGAGCAGTACGTC.

The V and J genes are TRBV29-1 and TRBJ2-7; D is ambiguous. Per the germline V gene, CDR1 is SQVTM and CDR2 is ANQGSEA. V was cut by 6 bases and J by 3 bases, with 9 bases left in between. The CDR3 is made up of 11 amino acids. The CDR3: CSVQWRYEQYF. The CDR3 DNA sequence: TGCAGCGTCCAATGGCGCTACGAGCAGTACTTC.

This clonotype was detected only a few times. CDR3 nucleotide sequence: TGTGCCAGCAGCTTAGCGTTCGGGAGAGGCGACGAGCAGTACTTC. It specifies CASSLAFGRGDEQYF. The chain links TRBV7-9 to TRBJ2-7, with D tentatively TRBD2 (6 bases). Germline V gene data show CDR1 as SEHNR and CDR2 as FQNEAQ (reference sequence). V shed 0 bases and J shed 5 bases, with 14 bases lying between them. CDR3 length: 15 amino acids.